This TCR beta chain was captured in a study of cytomegalovirus exposure and HLA in healthy donors. Only in-frame clones appear in the TCRdb table, and some are missing; sequencing was by immunoSEQ multiplex PCR. This table holds under 200,000 clones, less than 90% found once. The receptor was isolated from a woman in her late teens or twenties in good health and CMV-seronegative. The sequenced sample consisted of PBMCs.

For the CDR3, the DNA is TGTGCCAGCAGCTTGAACAGCTATGGCTACACCTTC. It codes for CASSLNSYGYTF. The chain uses TRBV5-6 and TRBJ1-2, with D hard to call. The CDR3 is 12 residues long. Germline V gene sequence: CDR1 SGHDT, CDR2 YYEEEE. V shed 1 base and J shed 4 bases, with 5 bases lying between them. Complete variable domain (other parts from reference TRBV5-6 and TRBJ1-2): DAGVTQSPTHLIKTRGQQVTLRCSPKSGHDTVSWYQQALGQGPQFIFQYYEEEERQRGNFPDRFSGHQFPNYSSELNVNALLLGDSALYLCASSLNSYGYTFGSGTRLTVV.